The rows below give T cell receptor beta chains drawn from one sample of a study of cytomegalovirus exposure and HLA in healthy donors. Repertoires were generated with immunoSEQ multiplex PCR, while TCRdb's copy carries only in-frame clones and drops some. The sample holds about 120,000 clones; around 84% are singletons and the top ten take 3% to 4%. The sequenced material came from PBMCs. The receptors were gathered from a woman aged 30 to 39 in good health and CMV-seropositive. The CDR3 runs from the conserved cysteine through the conserved F or W. D genes are given only for firm matches.

TRBJ1-1	TRBV29-1	-	12	CSVEDATTEAFF
TRBJ1-6	TRBV27	-	14	CASSPGLKGTPLHF
TRBJ1-5	TRBV6-5	TRBD1	15	CASGPTDRGNQPQHF
TRBJ2-7	TRBV30	TRBD2	15	CAWSRGAGVVYEQYF
TRBJ2-1	TRBV7-3	TRBD2	16	CASSPGLAGTYNEQFF
TRBJ1-5	TRBV10-3	-	15	CAISEAGDSNQPQHF
TRBJ1-6	TRBV12-5	TRBD1	14	CASASTGRNSPLHF
TRBJ1-1	TRBV6-5	-	14	CASSASGFSTEAFF
TRBJ2-1	TRBV18	TRBD1	15	CASSLQGAFYNEQFF
TRBJ1-2	TRBV19	-	11	CASSNGQGYTF
TRBJ2-5	TRBV28	-	11	CASSLRETQYF
TRBJ2-2	TRBV7-9	-	16	CAGCRELGWNTGELFF
TRBJ1-2	TRBV9	TRBD1	15	CASSRNPGQNYGYTF
TRBJ2-5	TRBV28	-	14	CASSILAVQETQYF
TRBJ1-4	TRBV2	TRBD1	15	CASSAGDRADEKLFF
TRBJ1-4	TRBV9	-	14	CASSVGTQGEKLFF
TRBJ2-2	TRBV7-7	TRBD1	20	CASSSPSGTGGGGNTGELFF
TRBJ2-7	TRBV4-1	-	15	CASSHLRVWTYEQYF
TRBJ1-2	TRBV9	-	13	CASSGPGDYGYTF
TRBJ1-2	TRBV10-3	TRBD1	16	CAISERQGSQPYGYTF
TRBJ1-5	TRBV6-1	-	15	CASSERRAADQPQHF
TRBJ2-5	TRBV18	TRBD2	13	CASSPAGVETQYF
TRBJ2-2	TRBV9	-	15	CASSVVPENTGELFF
TRBJ2-3	TRBV13	TRBD2	13	CASTGGALGTQYF
TRBJ2-2	TRBV9	TRBD2	17	CASSTGLAGAFTGELFF
TRBJ2-1	TRBV14	TRBD2	13	CASTSGNYNEQFF
TRBJ1-1	TRBV5-1	TRBD1	13	CASSPGQGTEAFF
TRBJ2-5	TRBV19	TRBD2	17	CASSPLAGSGGEETQYF